Listed here are 18 T cell receptor beta chains from one sample, sequenced in a study of T cells expressing NK-cell markers. TCRdb re-called the 5' RACE reads; every CDR3 protein appears as one record, without DNA. The listing contains 300,000 to 450,000 distinct CDR3 sequences. The specimen sequenced was blood T cells: a sorted CD56 or NKG2C T cell subset, CD4+ or CD8+ T cells, or bulk PBMC T cells (not recorded which). These receptors all come from a man between 18 and 69 years old in good health.

The gene calls are TRBV20-1 and TRBJ1-3; there is no DNA to check the TCRdb D call of TRBD1. This CDR3 is built from 15 residues. In germline, CDR1 is DFQATT, CDR2 SNEGSKA (reference sequence). CDR3 protein: CSARLGRSSGNTIYF.

The chain combines TRBV6-6 with TRBJ2-2; TCRdb selects TRBD2, and the lack of DNA leaves this call unchecked. The CDR3 has 12 residues. Germline V gene lookup returns CDR1 MNHNY and CDR2 SVGAGI (reference sequence). The CDR3 reads CASTQLAGELFF.

The rearrangement uses TRBV7-3 and TRBJ2-2. This CDR3 has 14 residues. CDR1 SGHTA and CDR2 FQGTGA come from the germline V gene. This CDR3 reads CASSSPFSNGELFF. The entire variable domain, with the rest obtained from reference TRBV7-3 and TRBJ2-2, is as follows: GAGVSQTPSNKVTEKGKYVELRCDPISGHTALYWYRQSLGQGPEFLIYFQGTGAADDSGLPNDRFFAVRPEGSVSTLKIQRTERGDSAVYLCASSSPFSNGELFFGEGSRLTVL.

The chain recombines TRBV12-3 or TRBV12-4 with TRBJ2-5; TCRdb names TRBD1, which stays unverified in the absence of DNA. The CDR3 is 19 residues long. The chain's CDR3 is CASSPPGQGALGYRETQYF.

The rearrangement links TRBV19 to TRBJ2-7. Germline lookup yields CDR1 LNHDA and CDR2 SQIVND (reference sequence). CDR3 length: 16 residues. CDR3 protein: CASSIAMGRTSYEQYF.

The chain joins TRBV6-1 to TRBJ2-2; there is no DNA to check the TCRdb D call of TRBD2. This CDR3 has 15 amino acids. The germline V gene has CDR1 MNHNS and CDR2 SASEGT. The CDR3: CASSRVLGHTGELFF.

This sequence joins TRBV3-1 and TRBJ2-3. CDR1 LGHDT and CDR2 YNNKEL come from the germline V gene (reference sequence). This CDR3 is 15 amino acids long. The CDR3 sequence: CATTRGFGGADTQYF.

This chain joins TRBV5-6 and TRBJ2-1; lacking DNA, the TRBD2 call made by TCRdb goes unchecked. Germline CDR1 SGHDT, CDR2 YYEEEE. The length of the CDR3 is 14 residues. The CDR3 here is CASSWLSGYNEQFF.

This chain connects TRBV28 to TRBJ2-7. In germline, CDR1 is MDHEN, CDR2 SYDVKM. This CDR3 region has 16 residues. This CDR3 is CASSPIRQGTSYEQYF.

This rearrangement joins TRBV6-1 to TRBJ2-2; TCRdb designates TRBD1, a call that cannot be tested without DNA. CDR3 length: 15 residues. The germline CDR1 and CDR2 sequences are MNHNS and SASEGT. This chain's CDR3 is CASSADRTNTGELFF.

This chain connects TRBV6-2 or TRBV6-3 to TRBJ2-1; TCRdb's D gene call, TRBD1, goes unchecked for lack of DNA. Germline loops: CDR1 MNHEY, CDR2 SVGEGT. The CDR3 sequence is 21 residues long. The CDR3 region is CASDHPKPWGRGISSYNEQFF.

V is TRBV7-2 and J is TRBJ2-7; with no DNA, the TCRdb D assignment of TRBD2 cannot be verified. Germline V gene data show CDR1 as SGHTA and CDR2 as FQGNSA. This CDR3 contains 16 residues. This chain's CDR3 is CASSIRLAGGPYEQYF. Full variable domain (rest looked up from reference TRBV7-2 and TRBJ2-7): GAGVSQSPSNKVTEKGKDVELRCDPISGHTALYWYRQSLGQGLEFLIYFQGNSAPDKSGLPSDRFSAERTGGSVSTLTIQRTQQEDSAVYLCASSIRLAGGPYEQYFGPGTRLTVT.

The V gene is TRBV15, the J gene TRBJ2-1; TCRdb selects TRBD1, and the lack of DNA leaves this call unchecked. CDR1 and CDR2 from the germline V gene are LNHNV and YYDKDF (reference sequence). The CDR3 extends over 16 amino acids. The CDR3: CATSRVRDRGRIEQFF.

The chain carries TRBV2 and TRBJ2-4. The CDR3 sequence is 14 residues long. Germline CDR1 and CDR2: SNHLY and FYNNEI. CDR3 amino acids: CASSDLEIKNIQYF. The full variable domain, with the rest looked up from reference TRBV2 and TRBJ2-4, is EPEVTQTPSHQVTQMGQEVILRCVPISNHLYFYWYRQILGQKVEFLVSFYNNEISEKSEIFDDQFSVERPDGSNFTLKIRSTKLEDSAMYFCASSDLEIKNIQYFGAGTRLSVL.

The rearrangement joins TRBV12-3 or TRBV12-4 to TRBJ2-5; without DNA, the TCRdb call of TRBD1 cannot be checked. The CDR3 is made up of 13 amino acids. This CDR3 reads CASSVKQGGTQYF.

The J gene is TRBJ1-5, the V gene TRBV20-1; checking the TCRdb D call of TRBD1 is not possible without DNA. The CDR3 length is 15 residues. Germline CDR1 DFQATT, CDR2 SNEGSKA (reference sequence). The CDR3: CSARHSDRGNQPQHF.

The rearrangement joins TRBV20-1 to TRBJ2-3; TCRdb outputs TRBD2, but without DNA this stays unchecked. This CDR3 spans 15 amino acids. Germline CDR1 and CDR2: DFQATT and SNEGSKA (reference sequence). The CDR3 sequence is CSAPKPTSGTDTQYF.

The rearrangement links TRBV28 to TRBJ1-5; checking the TCRdb D call of TRBD1 is not possible without DNA. CDR1 and CDR2 from the germline V gene are MDHEN and SYDVKM. There are 16 residues in the CDR3. The CDR3 here is CASSGRTGASNQPQHF.